This T cell receptor beta chain came from a study of T cell repertoires in MIS-A myocarditis. Trimming removed 1 base from V and 7 bases from J, with 8 bases in between. CDR1 and CDR2 from the germline V gene are SEHNR and FQNEAQ (reference sequence). The CDR3 length is 13 residues. Produced via immunoSEQ multiplex PCR; TCRdb's table is partial and in-frame only. Of roughly 10,000 clones listed, roughly 83% are singletons. This clone was picked up a small number of times. Material for sequencing was right ventricle heart tissue obtained at autopsy. The receptor was isolated from a man between 18 and 35 years old with fulminant myocarditis from multisystem inflammatory syndrome in adults (MIS-A) after COVID-19. V is TRBV7-9 and J is TRBJ2-1; D call uncertain. The CDR3, as DNA: TGTGCCAGCAGCTTAGAAGCCCTAAATGAGCAGTTCTTC. It encodes CASSLEALNEQFF.